This T cell receptor (beta chain) was recovered during a study of T cell responses to AZD1222 COVID-19 vaccine. Germline V gene lookup returns CDR1 KGHSH and CDR2 LQKENI. Trimming pared 0 bases from V and 3 bases from J, leaving 17 bases between. The CDR3 is 18 amino acids. Study-wide results and caveats: The donors showed a predominance of white British ancestry and of females, with possible underestimation of clonal diversity. Two AZD1222 administrations were followed by greater Spike-specific TCR breadth and depth. Sampled repertoires all dated from after the peak T cell response. In the spike-specific TCR repertoire, nearly half reportedly target unmutated variant regions.

Some clones are missing from TCRdb's copy, which holds only in-frame ones; the method was immunoSEQ multiplex PCR. The sample holds 80,000 to 100,000 clones, around nine tenths seen once. Worth noting for this clone: Its antigen is undetermined.

The clonotype comes from an adult in good health. V is TRBV18 and J is TRBJ2-2; tentatively, D is TRBD2 (6 bases). Sequences were derived from peripheral blood, sampled on day 0 of AZD1222 vaccination. The CDR3: CASSPPKGRGNDTGELFF. The CDR3 DNA sequence: TGTGCCAGCTCACCACCGAAGGGGCGGGGTAACGACACCGGGGAGCTGTTTTTT.